Below, 28 T cell receptor beta chains from the same sample are listed, as sequenced in a study of cytomegalovirus exposure and HLA in healthy donors. The PCR had 60 Vbeta and 13 Jbeta primers. TCRdb's table, derived via immunoSEQ multiplex PCR, lists solely in-frame clones and lacks some. This table holds roughly 75,000 clones. Sequenced: PBMCs. Receptors were obtained from a man aged 40-50 years in good health and CMV-seronegative.

The chain employs TRBV10-3 and TRBJ1-5, with D maybe TRBD1 (6 bases). Trimming removed 11 bases from V and 3 bases from J, with 11 bases in between. The CDR3 sequence is 12 residues long. Germline V gene sequence: CDR1 ENHRY, CDR2 SYGVKD. CDR3 sequence: CAGGQINQPQHF. The CDR3 nucleotides are TGTGCCGGGGGACAAATCAATCAGCCCCAGCATTTT.

The J gene is TRBJ2-5, the V gene TRBV2; 7 nucleotides line up with TRBD1. CDR1 is SNHLY, CDR2 FYNNEI, per germline. The J segment lost 0 bases and the V segment lost 4 bases, leaving 5 bases of the junction unmatched. This CDR3 is 15 amino acids long. CDR3 loop: CASSAGTANQETQYF. The DNA for the CDR3 is TGTGCCAGCAGTGCTGGGACAGCTAACCAAGAGACCCAGTACTTC.

Notes on this clone: Other DNA sequences in this specimen translate into the identical CDR3. V gene TRBV2 combines with J gene TRBJ1-1; no clear D gene. Between the trimmed V and J ends, which lost 3 bases and 3 bases, there was a span of 5 bases. Germline assignment: CDR1 SNHLY and CDR2 FYNNEI. This CDR3 region has 12 residues. The CDR3, as DNA: TGTGCCAGCAGTGACAGGTACACTGAAGCTTTCTTT. It yields the protein CASSDRYTEAFF.

This chain links TRBV7-2 with TRBJ2-4; 7 bases align to TRBD1. The CDR3 sequence is 14 residues long. Germline CDR1 and CDR2: SGHTA and FQGNSA. The V segment lost 1 base and the J segment 8 bases; nucleotides outside the gene matches: 5. CDR3 residues: CASSLGGGRDIQYF. The CDR3 DNA reads as TGTGCCAGCAGCTTAGGAGGGGGCAGAGACATTCAGTACTTC.

V and J are TRBV29-1 and TRBJ1-1; TRBD1 aligns across 8 bases. Germline loops: CDR1 SQVTM, CDR2 ANQGSEA. V lost 4 bases, J lost 3 bases, and 7 bases stayed unmatched. This CDR3 has 14 amino acids. The CDR3 protein is CSVVRQGRDTEAFF. CDR3 nucleotide sequence: TGCAGCGTTGTGCGACAGGGGCGCGACACTGAAGCTTTCTTT.

The chain links TRBV5-1 to TRBJ1-1; 10 bases are shared with TRBD1. The CDR3 totals 15 residues. CDR1 and CDR2 from the germline V gene are SGHRS and YFSETQ. The V segment lost 4 bases and the J segment 6 bases; nucleotides outside the gene matches: 9. CDR3: CASSRTGQGISEAFF. Here the CDR3 DNA reads TGCGCCAGCAGCCGAACGGGACAGGGGATATCTGAAGCTTTCTTT. The variable domain in full, completed from reference TRBV5-1 and TRBJ1-1, reads KAGVTQTPRYLIKTRGQQVTLSCSPISGHRSVSWYQQTPGQGLQFLFEYFSETQRNKGNFPGRFSGRQFSNSRSEMNVSTLELGDSALYLCASSRTGQGISEAFFGQGTRLTVV.

The J gene is TRBJ1-1, the V gene TRBV11-2; 7 positions match TRBD1. This CDR3 is 15 amino acids long. Per the germline V gene, CDR1 is SGHAT and CDR2 is FQNNGV. V lost 1 base, J lost 5 bases, and 7 bases stayed unmatched. The CDR3 DNA sequence: TGTGCCAGCAGCTTAGTGCAGGGGGTTGGGACTGAAGCTTTCTTT. It translates to CASSLVQGVGTEAFF.

The chain employs TRBV5-6 and TRBJ2-2, with unresolved D. V was shortened by 2 bases and J by 4 bases, with 6 bases between the two germline ends. The germline V gene encodes CDR1 SGHDT and CDR2 YYEEEE. CDR3 length: 13 residues. CDR3 DNA: TGTGCCAGCAGCTTTCGGAGCACCGGGGAGCTGTTTTTT. This codes for CASSFRSTGELFF.

The V gene is TRBV7-8, the J gene TRBJ1-2; the D gene is possibly TRBD1 (5 bases). The CDR3 has 14 amino acids. Germline CDR1 reads SGHVS; CDR2 reads FQNEAQ. V lost 4 bases, J lost 4 bases, and 13 bases lay in between. CDR3 region: CASSSRGDSYGYTF. The CDR3 nucleotides are TGTGCCAGCAGCTCCCGGGGGGACTCCTATGGCTACACCTTC.

The chain uses TRBV27 and TRBJ1-3, with a possible D match to TRBD1 (5 bases). The CDR3 is 16 residues long. Trimming took 4 bases from V and 2 from J, leaving 15 bases between them. The germline V gene has CDR1 MNHEY and CDR2 SMNVEV (reference sequence). The CDR3 is CASSSRSTATGNTIYF. The CDR3 DNA is TGTGCCAGCAGTTCCCGGTCGACAGCGACTGGAAACACCATATATTTT.

The V call is TRBV7-9, the J call TRBJ2-7; D remains ambiguous. The CDR3 runs 13 residues. The germline V gene encodes CDR1 SEHNR and CDR2 FQNEAQ (reference sequence). Trimming pared 1 base from V and 4 bases from J, leaving 8 bases between. The CDR3 spells CASSLVSQYEQYF. The CDR3 nucleotides are TGTGCCAGCAGCTTAGTTTCACAGTACGAGCAGTACTTC.

The chain carries TRBV7-2 and TRBJ1-1; 9 nucleotides match TRBD1. The length of the CDR3 is 13 residues. Trimming removed 5 bases from V and 6 bases from J; junction bases left unmatched: 4. The germline V gene has CDR1 SGHTA and CDR2 FQGNSA. CDR3 nucleotide sequence: TGTGCCAGCAGCAGACAGGGGGTCTCTGAAGCTTTCTTT. This gives the protein CASSRQGVSEAFF.

V gene TRBV29-1 combines with J gene TRBJ2-5, with D perhaps matching TRBD2 (7 bases). The CDR3 has 14 amino acids. The germline CDR1 and CDR2 sequences are SQVTM and ANQGSEA. V gave up 7 bases and J gave up 2 bases, with 17 bases separating them. The CDR3 nucleotides are TGCAGCGCCGCAGAAGGGGGGGGGCAAGAGACCCAGTACTTC. This encodes CSAAEGGGQETQYF.

The rearrangement links TRBV30 to TRBJ1-5; D uncertain. CDR1 and CDR2 from the germline V gene are GTSNPN and SVGIG (reference sequence). CDR3 length equals 13 residues. The V end lost 1 base, the J end lost 3 bases, and 7 bases lay between the germline ends. For the CDR3, the DNA is TGTGCCTGGAGTGGACAAGTCAATCAGCCCCAGCATTTT. Translation: CAWSGQVNQPQHF.

The rearrangement uses TRBV12-2 and TRBJ2-7; the D call in the table, TRBD1, was not verified against the DNA. TRBV12-2 is flagged as a pseudogene. The length of the CDR3 is 14 residues. CDR3 DNA: TGTGCAAGTCGCTTTGGACAGGGGGACAACGAGCAGTACTTC. This encodes CASRFGQGDNEQYF.

The chain combines TRBV30 with TRBJ1-6, with D tentatively TRBD1 (5 bases). The germline CDR1 and CDR2 sequences are GTSNPN and SVGIG (reference sequence). The CDR3 covers 15 residues. The V end lost 8 bases, the J end lost 8 bases, and 22 bases lay between the germline ends. CDR3 in DNA: TGTGCCGGAAACTCAGGGTTGGGATCGGATTCACCCCTCCACTTT. It codes for CAGNSGLGSDSPLHF.

The rearrangement uses TRBV5-1 and TRBJ2-5, with 10 bases lining up with TRBD2. The J call may not be correct, given that the DNA end is closer to TRBJ2-7. Germline assignment: CDR1 SGHRS and CDR2 YFSETQ. This CDR3 contains 16 residues. DNA for the CDR3: TGCGCCAGCAGCCCGACGAGCGGGAGGGCCCACTACGAGCAGTACTTC. Translation gives CASSPTSGRAHYEQYF.

The chain is built from TRBV21-1 and TRBJ2-1; the DNA was not compared with TRBD2, the D call given in the table. TRBV21-1 is noted as a pseudogene. The CDR3 sequence is 12 residues long. Written as DNA, the CDR3 is TGTGCCAGCAGCAACGGGGGTGATGAGCAGTTCTTC. This codes for CASSNGGDEQFF.

This rearrangement joins TRBV6-5 to TRBJ1-3; TRBD1 might be the D (5 bases). From germline, CDR1 is MNHEY and CDR2 SVGAGI. Trimming removed 7 bases from V and 0 bases from J, with 13 bases in between. This CDR3 contains 15 residues. The CDR3 nucleotides read TGTGCCAGCACAAAGGACACATTCTCTGGAAACACCATATATTTT. Translation: CASTKDTFSGNTIYF.

The gene calls are TRBV6-6 and TRBJ1-2, with D possibly being TRBD1 (6 bases). Deletions cut 0 bases from V and 5 bases from J, with 10 bases between. Germline loops: CDR1 MNHNY, CDR2 SVGAGI (reference sequence). The CDR3 is 14 amino acids. This CDR3 is CASSYSGQLYGYTF. CDR3 coding DNA: TGTGCCAGCAGTTACTCCGGACAGCTATATGGCTACACCTTC.

This chain connects TRBV18 to TRBJ1-1, with D maybe TRBD1 (5 bases). V lost 11 bases to trimming and J lost 4 bases, with 14 bases between them. Germline V CDR1 and CDR2: KGHSH, LQKENI. The CDR3 has 12 amino acids. The CDR3 DNA sequence: TGTGCCTCACGGGGGGTTGGCACTGAAGCTTTCTTT. It specifies CASRGVGTEAFF.

The chain carries TRBV19 and TRBJ2-7, with 9 bases fitting TRBD2. The CDR3 is 19 residues long. Germline V gene data show CDR1 as LNHDA and CDR2 as SQIVND (reference sequence). V lost 3 bases, J lost 2 bases, and 17 bases stayed unmatched. The CDR3 bases are TGTGCCAGTAGTATCCAGCGGGAGGAACCTTGGGGGCCGACCTACGAGCAGTACTTC. Translated: CASSIQREEPWGPTYEQYF. The entire variable domain, with the rest obtained from reference TRBV19 and TRBJ2-7, is as follows: DGGITQSPKYLFRKEGQNVTLSCEQNLNHDAMYWYRQDPGQGLRLIYYSQIVNDFQKGDIAEGYSVSREKKESFPLTVTSAQKNPTAFYLCASSIQREEPWGPTYEQYFGPGTRLTVT.

Concerning this clone: Sequence at one end of the junction differs from germline and may be a read error. V and J are TRBV5-1 and TRBJ1-2; a possible D gene is TRBD1 (6 bases). The germline CDR1 and CDR2 sequences are SGHRS and YFSETQ. The CDR3 covers 14 residues. The CDR3 coding sequence is TGCGCCAGCGGCTTCGCAGGGGTGGACTATGGCTACACCTTC. Its protein is CASGFAGVDYGYTF.

The chain combines TRBV6-5 with TRBJ2-2; no firm D call. V gave up 6 bases and J gave up 8 bases, with 7 bases separating them. The CDR3 spans 11 residues. Germline V gene lookup returns CDR1 MNHEY and CDR2 SVGAGI. The CDR3: CASSQAGELFF. The CDR3 coding sequence is TGTGCCAGCAGCCAAGCTGGGGAGCTGTTTTTT.

The chain combines TRBV9 with TRBJ1-4, with D perhaps matching TRBD1 (5 bases). The CDR3 is made up of 13 amino acids. V was clipped by 5 bases and J by 10 bases, with 15 bases between them. Germline values: CDR1 SGDLS, CDR2 YYNGEE. CDR3 amino acids: CASSDSFPGKLFF. As DNA, the CDR3 is TGTGCCAGCAGTGACAGTTTTCCGGGAAAACTGTTTTTT.

The chain has TRBV2 and TRBJ2-2; tentatively, D is TRBD1 (5 bases). V shed 7 bases and J shed 0 bases, with 12 bases lying between them. From germline, CDR1 is SNHLY and CDR2 FYNNEI. This CDR3 has 15 amino acids. Written as DNA, the CDR3 is TGTGCCAGCACACCTAGACAGCCGAACACCGGGGAGCTGTTTTTT. Encoded protein: CASTPRQPNTGELFF.

This chain connects TRBV6-6 to TRBJ1-1; tentatively, D is TRBD1 (6 bases). From germline, CDR1 is MNHNY and CDR2 SVGAGI (reference sequence). Trimming took 2 bases from V and 3 from J, leaving 7 bases between them. CDR3 length: 13 residues. DNA of the CDR3: TGTGCCAGCAGTTACAACAGGGACACTGAAGCTTTCTTT. Its protein is CASSYNRDTEAFF.

This rearrangement joins TRBV9 to TRBJ2-1; D may be TRBD2 (5 bases). This CDR3 has 16 residues. V shed 0 bases and J shed 5 bases, with 15 bases lying between them. CDR1 and CDR2 (germline): SGDLS, YYNGEE. CDR3 in amino acids: CASSVGGAADNNEQFF. The CDR3 bases are TGTGCCAGCAGCGTAGGAGGAGCAGCGGATAACAATGAGCAGTTCTTC. Complete variable domain (other parts from reference TRBV9 and TRBJ2-1): DSGVTQTPKHLITATGQRVTLRCSPRSGDLSVYWYQQSLDQGLQFLIQYYNGEERAKGNILERFSAQQFPDLHSELNLSSLELGDSALYFCASSVGGAADNNEQFFGPGTRLTVL.